This T cell receptor (beta chain) originates from a study of T cell changes during pregnancy in multiple sclerosis. Clones were read by immunoSEQ multiplex PCR, and TCRdb kept only the in-frame ones, dropping some. This sample yields 40,000 to 50,000 clones, of which about 92% are seen a single time; about a tenth belongs to the top ten. Trimming removed 0 bases from V and 0 bases from J, with 12 bases in between. Germline loops: CDR1 SNHLY, CDR2 FYNNEI. This CDR3 has 17 amino acids. The sequence was obtained from a female donor with multiple sclerosis, enrolled in a pregnancy study. The chain has TRBV2 and TRBJ1-5, with D possibly being TRBD1 (6 bases). Sequenced here: CD8+ T cells from peripheral blood mononuclear cells, sampled in the first trimester of pregnancy. The CDR3 nucleotides are TGTGCCAGCAGTGAAGCCGGGACAAGAATTAGCAATCAGCCCCAGCATTTT. It yields the protein CASSEAGTRISNQPQHF.